This is a list of T cell receptor beta chains from one sample in a study of T cell changes during pregnancy in multiple sclerosis. Profiled with immunoSEQ multiplex PCR; TCRdb holds only in-frame clones, not every one. In the table there are approximately 57,000 clones, more than 85% of which are singletons. The input for sequencing was peripheral blood, taken after pregnancy. These TCRs come from a female donor in good health, enrolled as a control in a pregnancy study. The CDR3 runs from the conserved cysteine through the conserved F or W. A D gene is named only where the DNA matches it firmly. Size is stated for part of the rows, as once, few or many counts, or as a class when the clone is expanded.

cdr3_nt,cdr3_aa,d_call,j_call,clone_size,v_call
TGTGCCAGCAGTGTGCTGAGCGTCCAAGAGACCCAGTACTTC,CASSVLSVQETQYF,-,TRBJ2-5,-,TRBV2
TGTGCCAGCAATCCCGGGGTAGCGGGAGGTGGGAATGAGCAGTTCTTC,CASNPGVAGGGNEQFF,TRBD2,TRBJ2-1,-,TRBV28
TGTGCCAGCAGTGGGACAGGGGTCTACGAGCAGTACTTC,CASSGTGVYEQYF,TRBD1,TRBJ2-7,-,TRBV6-5
TGCGCCAGCAGCTTGGGACTAGCCGCTAGCACAGATACGCAGTATTTT,CASSLGLAASTDTQYF,TRBD2,TRBJ2-3,-,TRBV5-1
TGTGCCAGCAGGCCCGGGACAGGGTGGGACGAGCAGTACTTC,CASRPGTGWDEQYF,TRBD1,TRBJ2-7,once,TRBV5-4
TGTGCCAGCAGCCTTATAGCGGGAGAACTCACCGGGGAGCTGTTTTTT,CASSLIAGELTGELFF,TRBD2,TRBJ2-2,-,TRBV6-6
TGTGCCAGCAGCTTAGCAGGGGTTAATGGCTACACCTTC,CASSLAGVNGYTF,-,TRBJ1-2,-,TRBV11-2
TGTGCCAGCAGCTTCGGGAGCACCGGGGAGCTGTTTTTT,CASSFGSTGELFF,-,TRBJ2-2,once,TRBV7-9
TGTGCCAGCAGGGGGGCAGGACCCACTGAAGCTTTCTTT,CASRGAGPTEAFF,-,TRBJ1-1,-,TRBV6-6
TGCAGCGCCAGCGGGGGCGTCAGCTCTGGGGCCAACGTCCTGACTTTC,CSASGGVSSGANVLTF,TRBD2,TRBJ2-6,once,TRBV29-1
TGTGCCAGCAGCCCACCGGGACTAGGGGACCAAGAGACCCAGTACTTC,CASSPPGLGDQETQYF,TRBD2,TRBJ2-5,-,TRBV7-2
TGTGCCAGCAGCGTAGTTCAGGGAGGGTCAGATATCTACAATGAGCAGTTCTTC,CASSVVQGGSDIYNEQFF,TRBD2,TRBJ2-1,-,TRBV9
TGTGCCAGCAGGGGACAGGGAAGCAATCAGCCCCAGCATTTT,CASRGQGSNQPQHF,TRBD1,TRBJ1-5,once,TRBV28
TGTGCCAGCAGCTCGGAGCGGACTAGCGGGATTGTCAGGGGGGAGCTGTTTTTT,CASSSERTSGIVRGELFF,TRBD2,TRBJ2-2,few,TRBV5-4
TGCGCCAGCTCTCTTAGCGGGGGGGCGAATGAGCAGTTCTTC,CASSLSGGANEQFF,TRBD2,TRBJ2-1,-,TRBV5-1
TGTGCCATCAGTGAGTCCCGGACAGGGGGCGATGGCTACACCTTC,CAISESRTGGDGYTF,TRBD1,TRBJ1-2,-,TRBV10-3
TGTGCCAGCAGCTCCGACAGCTCCTACGAGCAGTACTTC,CASSSDSSYEQYF,-,TRBJ2-7,-,TRBV28
TGCGCCAGCAGGCCCCCGGGACTAGCGGGGGGGCCTCCCACAGATACGCAGTATTTT,CASRPPGLAGGPPTDTQYF,TRBD2,TRBJ2-3,-,TRBV5-1
TGCAGCGTTCAAGGAGCGGGACAGGGGCTACTTAATGAAAAACTGTTTTTT,CSVQGAGQGLLNEKLFF,TRBD1,TRBJ1-4,once,TRBV29-1
TGTGCCAGTAGTCCCCCGGGACAAGGCTACGAGCAGTACTTC,CASSPPGQGYEQYF,-,TRBJ2-7,-,TRBV19
TGTGCCAGCAGCCTGGACAGGGGCAATTCACCCCTCCACTTT,CASSLDRGNSPLHF,TRBD1,TRBJ1-6,few,TRBV14
TGTGCCAGCTCAGTAGGGGGATTCGAAAAACTGTTTTTT,CASSVGGFEKLFF,-,TRBJ1-4,-,TRBV18
TGTGCCATCAGCTTGACAGACACTGAAGCTTTCTTT,CAISLTDTEAFF,-,TRBJ1-1,-,TRBV10-3
TGCAGCCCGGGGGTCCCAAATGGCTACACCTTC,CSPGVPNGYTF,-,TRBJ1-2,-,TRBV20-1
TGTGCCAGCAGCTTGACAGGTACCACAGATACGCAGTATTTT,CASSLTGTTDTQYF,-,TRBJ2-3,-,TRBV4-2
TGTGCCAGCAGCACTGGACTAGCGGGAGCAGAGACCCAGTACTTC,CASSTGLAGAETQYF,TRBD2,TRBJ2-5,-,TRBV7-7
TGTGCCAGCTCCGAACAGGGGGCGGGGTACGAGCAGTACTTC,CASSEQGAGYEQYF,TRBD1,TRBJ2-7,-,TRBV18
TGTGCCAGCTCCTCACAGGGGAACTATGGCTACACCTTC,CASSSQGNYGYTF,TRBD1,TRBJ1-2,few,TRBV18
TGTGCCAGCTCCGGGACAGTGCGGGGGGCCTACACCTTC,CASSGTVRGAYTF,TRBD1,TRBJ1-2,once,TRBV18
TGTGCCAGTAGTACCTGGCACTCGGGGGGCTATGGCTACACCTTC,CASSTWHSGGYGYTF,-,TRBJ1-2,-,TRBV19
TGTGCCTGGAGGCAGGACCACGGGATGGGTGGCTACACCTTC,CAWRQDHGMGGYTF,-,TRBJ1-2,-,TRBV30
TGTGCCAGCAGCTTTACAGGGACCGGGGAGCTGTTTTTT,CASSFTGTGELFF,-,TRBJ2-2,once,TRBV5-4
TGTGCCAGCAGCGCACAAGAGGGCAGAGACGAGACCCAGTACTTC,CASSAQEGRDETQYF,-,TRBJ2-5,-,TRBV9
TGTGCCAGCAGCCCTCTAGCGGGAGGGGCGAACACCGGGGAGCTGTTTTTT,CASSPLAGGANTGELFF,TRBD2,TRBJ2-2,-,TRBV9
TGCGCCAGCAGCTTGGGGCAGGGGGCCTACGAGCAGTACTTC,CASSLGQGAYEQYF,TRBD1,TRBJ2-7,-,TRBV5-1
TGCAGCGTTCTATCCGTTGACAGGGACCAAGAGACCCAGTACTTC,CSVLSVDRDQETQYF,TRBD1,TRBJ2-5,-,TRBV29-1
TGCGCCAGCAGCTTGGATCCGGGACAGAACAATTTATGGAGCTACACCTTC,CASSLDPGQNNLWSYTF,TRBD1,TRBJ1-2,-,TRBV5-1
TGCGCCAGCAGCTCGGGGGGTAGCGCCAACATTCAGTACTTC,CASSSGGSANIQYF,TRBD2,TRBJ2-4,-,TRBV5-1
TGTGCCAGCAGCTTAGGTGTGAGAATTAACTATGGCTACACCTTC,CASSLGVRINYGYTF,-,TRBJ1-2,once,TRBV11-2
TGCGCCAGCAGCCTGACGGGACAGGGAATAAACGAGCAGTACTTC,CASSLTGQGINEQYF,TRBD1,TRBJ2-7,-,TRBV4-3
TGTGCCAGCTCACCCCAGGGGGCTGATTCACCCCTCCACTTT,CASSPQGADSPLHF,TRBD1,TRBJ1-6,-,TRBV18
TGTGCCAGCAGCGTAGGGGGCGGCACCGGGGAGCTGTTTTTT,CASSVGGGTGELFF,-,TRBJ2-2,-,TRBV9
TGTGCCAGCAGTACGACCCAGGGGGGACACCCCTACGAGCAGTACTTC,CASSTTQGGHPYEQYF,-,TRBJ2-7,-,TRBV28
TGCGCCAGCAGCTTAGCGGGTGGCGACCGGAGCTACACCTTC,CASSLAGGDRSYTF,-,TRBJ1-2,-,TRBV5-1
TGCGCCAGCAGCTTAGGGGACGGGAGGTCGACCTACAATGAGCAGTTCTTC,CASSLGDGRSTYNEQFF,TRBD2,TRBJ2-1,-,TRBV5-1
TGTGCCAGCAGCTTAACGCCAGGCCTCCAGGAGACCCAGTACTTC,CASSLTPGLQETQYF,-,TRBJ2-5,-,TRBV7-3
TGTGCCAGCTCCAGACCAAGGGGCAAGGGCACAGATACGCAGTATTTT,CASSRPRGKGTDTQYF,-,TRBJ2-3,-,TRBV27